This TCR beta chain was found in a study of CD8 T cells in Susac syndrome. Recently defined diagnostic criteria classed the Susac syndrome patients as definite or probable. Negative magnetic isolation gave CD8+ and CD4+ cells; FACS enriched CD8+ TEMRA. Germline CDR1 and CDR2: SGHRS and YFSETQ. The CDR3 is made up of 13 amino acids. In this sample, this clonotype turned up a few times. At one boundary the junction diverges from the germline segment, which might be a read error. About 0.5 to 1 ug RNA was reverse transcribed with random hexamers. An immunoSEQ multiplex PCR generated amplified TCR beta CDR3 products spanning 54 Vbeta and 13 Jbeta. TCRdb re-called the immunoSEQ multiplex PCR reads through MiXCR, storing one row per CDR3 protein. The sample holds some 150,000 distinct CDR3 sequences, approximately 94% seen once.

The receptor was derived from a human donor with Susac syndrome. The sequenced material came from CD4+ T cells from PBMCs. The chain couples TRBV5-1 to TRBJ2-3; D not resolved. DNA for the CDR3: TGTGCCAGCAGTTTAGGACGCACAGATACGCAGTATTTT. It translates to CASSLGRTDTQYF.